This T cell receptor beta chain came from a study of cytomegalovirus exposure and HLA in healthy donors (dated by TCRdb to the late 2010s). For the study in its entirety: According to an earlier analysis of around 600 of the donors, 150 million to 200 million T cells yielded 117 million unique TCR beta sequences and less than 300 Gb of sequence data. An early release covering just under 650 HLA-typed donors comprised about 290 gigabases of sequencing data and around 80 million unique TCR sequences. Among the roughly 390 genotyped donors, roughly 80% belonged to the genetic ancestry cluster associated with self-reported Caucasian donors. The aim of the study was to test whether cataloging public T cell receptors could identify signatures of past pathogen exposure. Using immunosequencing, the study profiled T cell repertoires from around 670 subjects and related those repertoires to cytomegalovirus serostatus. Besides the first cohort of hundreds of subjects, a separate validation cohort made up of 120 different subjects was used. To predict cytomegalovirus infection status, the study combined high-throughput TCR immunosequencing, statistical association of individual TCRs with disease status, and machine learning. A later analysis re-examined previously published TCR beta repertoires from 600 to 700 donors and added high-resolution HLA genotyping to investigate patterns of TCR occurrence. Rather than using new phenotypic data, the later analysis identified candidate immune exposures from TCR beta sequences and from how often those sequences occurred across donors. In an earlier analysis of more than 550 of the donors, high-throughput TCR beta sequencing was used to judge whether each TCR beta V gene segment behaved as functional or pseudogenic. Donor age, sex, ethnicity and CMV serostatus were compiled alongside the repertoire data. Genome-wide SNP genotypes for about three fifths of the roughly 670 donors were used in a later genetic analysis, which treated that subset as a discovery cohort. All discovery cohort repertoires had been generated using a single sequencing platform. Both class I and class II loci were covered by HLA typing, at four-digit resolution. The number of typed donors differed by locus: about 620-640 for A, B, C, DRB1 and DQB1; some 500 for DQA1; around 610 for DPA1; and 400 to 480 for DPB1. Roughly 5 DR-DQ haplotypes were handled as single units for association and clustering, since linkage in the cohort was strong. Across under 500 genotyped donors of the cohort, an average of about 240,000 unique TCR beta nucleotide sequences per donor were sequenced, and about a sixth of those sequences were non-productive. What the study reported, not specific to this receptor: In vitro tests confirmed that a few of the cytomegalovirus-associated TCR beta chains recognize cytomegalovirus antigens. A further reported finding was that TCR beta sequences accurately predicted the HLA-A and HLA-B alleles for most subjects in the first cohort. According to a later analysis, TCR association rates differed among HLA loci, with DRB1 alleles showing the most associated TCRs and HLA-C alleles showing the fewest. At a false discovery rate of 0.05, a later analysis linked about 17,000 TCR beta sequences to specific HLA alleles. Immune exposure information for the cohort was limited to CMV serostatus. The classifier was reported to diagnose cytomegalovirus status with high specificity and sensitivity in both the original and validation cohorts. Presence/absence analyses assumed roughly uniform sequencing depth across donors, an assumption that may not hold. Because HLA typing was unavailable for some donors at each locus, only the typed subset was used in association tests. In this cohort, only TCR beta chains were sequenced, and detectable features were limited by the absence of alpha or paired-chain data. According to a later analysis, parvovirus B19, influenza, CMV and Epstein-Barr virus appeared linked to several top co-occurrence clusters. An association between a missense DCLRE1C variant and V-gene and J-gene trimming of TCR beta chains was found in a later genetic analysis and replicated in an independent cohort. While some public TCRs were present in many individuals, most TCR sequences turned up only very rarely across donors. Linkage disequilibrium might explain the correlated functional status among segregating V segments, but an unknown experimental factor could not be excluded. A later analysis found that most CMV-associated TCR beta chains appeared HLA-restricted, with HLA associations seemingly driven largely by CMV exposure. Over 15 rarely observed V segments, including chromosome 9 orphons, were excluded from the earlier analysis of a few hundred of the donors because counts were too low. Compared with the approximately 670-donor mean, donors in an Asian-associated ancestry cluster had fewer N-insertions in productive TCRs, according to a later genetic analysis. In a later analysis, HLA-associated TCR beta chains showed more clonal expansion and lower generation probabilities than non-associated chains that were equally common. A group of highly shared sequence variants was considered likely to be a technical artifact of the sequencing pipeline. Some IMGT-functional V segments, including TRBV6-2 and TRBV6-3, could not be told apart with the 87-base-pair reads, so those segments were excluded. When HLA alleles, especially DR and DQ, strongly co-occurred, TCR associations were difficult to assign to individual alleles. In an earlier analysis of approximately 590 of the donors, most TCR beta V segments appeared in productive rearrangements about 87% or about 30% of the time, broadly matching IMGT annotations. According to the authors, the approach could potentially be generalized to other disease states and immunological phenotypes. The study gave a list of about 150 TCR beta chains associated with cytomegalovirus.

The library was made by the immunoSEQ multiplex PCR assay. For the multiplex PCR, a mixture combining 60 forward primers for TCR Vbeta segments and 13 reverse primers for TCR Jbeta segments was used. The CDR3 region of rearranged TCR beta genes was amplified from genomic DNA by a multiplex PCR assay. The Illumina HiSeq System was used to sequence the amplified TCR beta libraries as 87-base-pair reads. The paper's data handling went like this. In a later analysis, around 80 million unique TCR beta chains were counted across the roughly 670 repertoires, and about 10 million of these chains were shared by at least two donors. Raw reads were error-corrected and collapsed into unique sequences by a nearest-neighbor algorithm in which closely related sequences were merged to remove PCR and sequencing errors. Alignment of CDR3 sequences to IMGT reference sequences was used to assign V, D and J gene segments. For a sequence to be retained, a match of at least six nucleotides to both a V gene segment and a J gene segment was required. Rearrangements were called productive when the CDR3 lacked stop codons and stayed in frame with V and J; all others were non-productive. Following IMGT convention, CDR3 was defined as the stretch from the second conserved V-encoded cysteine to the conserved J-encoded phenylalanine. In an earlier analysis of around 540 of the donors, sequences lacking an unambiguous match to a single V gene segment were excluded. An earlier analysis of 450 to 650 of the donors called V segments functional above 56.7% productive rearrangements and segregating when the between-donor standard deviation exceeded 5%. A statistical classification framework was built to diagnose cytomegalovirus status from the catalog of TCR beta chain sequences. In a later analysis, V and J genes were assigned by comparing TCR nucleotide sequences against IMGT/GENE-DB human TR gene sequences. In a later analysis, CDR3 sequences and most-parsimonious VDJ recombination scenarios were assigned using the TCRdist pipeline. A later analysis defined each TCR beta chain by its CDR3 amino acid sequence plus V-gene family, and excluded reads lacking a unique V-gene family. A later analysis removed several hundred highly shared, low-generation-probability nucleotide sequences to deal with suspected cross-contamination and a sequencing artifact. For each public chain, a later analysis derived a clonal expansion index from normalized ranks of inferred template counts within each repertoire. In a later analysis, generation probabilities were computed using a VDJ recombination model fitted to out-of-frame rearrangements, and the results were checked against IGoR. A later analysis scored TCR-TCR, TCR-HLA and TCR-CMV co-occurrence with hypergeometric tests, applying a repertoire-size bias correction to TCR pairs. A later analysis estimated false discovery rates by permuting HLA or CMV assignments 20 times. In a later analysis, co-occurring TCRs were grouped using DBSCAN, and TCRdist sequence similarity was added for clustering within HLA-allele-positive subsets. Repertoires with fewer than 30,000 or more than 120,000 public chains were left out of co-occurrence clustering, as were about 5 repertoires with anomalous nucleotide sharing. TCRdb limited this immuneACCESS table to in-frame rearrangements with V and J called. A share of clones is missing; checked studies link under half to unresolved V genes, and the rest is unexplained. V, J and clone size are those of that table, while D and trimming were read from the DNA. The sample data list roughly 80,000 clones, and approximately 61% of these were observed just once. The ten largest make up less than 8% of the sample.

In total, 630 or so healthy bone marrow donors made up the cohort. Cohort members were all nominally healthy when sampled, although unrecorded immune exposures were likely present. The donor tested CMV seropositive, placing the donor among the 289 seropositive members of the cohort. A peripheral blood sample was provided by each donor, and peripheral blood mononuclear cells were used for TCR beta sequencing. The Qiagen DNeasy Blood Extraction Kit was used to extract genomic DNA from the blood cell samples. The germline V gene (reference sequence) provides CDR1 SGHNT and CDR2 YYREEE. Inclusive of the bounding cysteine and phenylalanine, the CDR3 is 19 residues long. The entry retains the CDR3 DNA only, 57 bases that are in frame from base 1. Trimming leaves V shorter by 0 bases and J shorter by 3 bases, with the junction holding 5 bases beyond the gene matches. Concerning this clone itself: Its cognate antigen has yet to be identified. Base qualities were left out, and no much larger clone turns up one base away.

This receptor was identified in a woman aged 45-60 years in good health and CMV-seropositive. The sequence joins TRBV5-4 to TRBJ2-2; 16 central nucleotides agree with TRBD2. The sequenced sample consisted of PBMCs. Here the CDR3 is given as CASSLGKGLAGGHTGELFF. The nucleotide sequence is given as TGTGCCAGCAGCTTGGGGAAGGGACTAGCGGGGGGGCACACCGGGGAGCTGTTTTTT.